A selection of T cell receptor beta chains follows, all from one sample in a study of OX40 agonist ivuxolimab in advanced cancers. The method was immunoSEQ multiplex PCR; TCRdb's version includes in-frame clones alone and lacks a portion of them. Here the sample spans under 65,000 clones, 80% to 90% being singletons. The material was CD4+ or CD8+ T cells sorted from blood, obtained in a trial of the OX40 agonist ivuxolimab. The receptors here all came from an adult with an advanced solid tumor such as melanoma, head and neck, liver or kidney cancer. Each CDR3 is given without its conserved first and last residue. Only part of the rows carry a size: once, few, many, or a class if the clone is expanded.

CDR3: ASSGTGTGHGYT
V: TRBV19
size: -

CDR3: ASSLIGGSSYNEQF
V: TRBV7-2
size: -

CDR3: ASSLSGGGLNEQF
V: TRBV27
size: -

CDR3: ASSYRNTEAF
V: TRBV19
size: -

CDR3: ALEGGGLSSYNEQF
V: TRBV7-9
size: -

CDR3: ASSPHRGGFTGELF
V: TRBV11-2
size: -

CDR3: ASKGSGAFYGYT
V: TRBV2
size: -

CDR3: ASSLGLAATYEQY
V: TRBV5-1
size: -

CDR3: ASSLGLTVRNTIY
V: TRBV5-8
size: -

CDR3: ASSRDRAGEKLF
V: TRBV10-1
size: -

CDR3: ASRGYSPEQY
V: TRBV28
size: -

CDR3: ASNRAYSNQPQH
V: TRBV6-6
size: once

CDR3: ASSHGDRVNTEAF
V: TRBV6-5
size: -

CDR3: ASSLEQGQPQH
V: TRBV28
size: -

CDR3: ASSPGGGYNQPQH
V: TRBV7-6
size: -

CDR3: ASSESRGVSYNEQF
V: TRBV10-2
size: -

CDR3: ASSLAGLAGDDEQF
V: TRBV27
size: -

CDR3: ASSLGTGVNYGYT
V: TRBV27
size: once

CDR3: ASSEATGSSYEQY
V: TRBV2
size: -